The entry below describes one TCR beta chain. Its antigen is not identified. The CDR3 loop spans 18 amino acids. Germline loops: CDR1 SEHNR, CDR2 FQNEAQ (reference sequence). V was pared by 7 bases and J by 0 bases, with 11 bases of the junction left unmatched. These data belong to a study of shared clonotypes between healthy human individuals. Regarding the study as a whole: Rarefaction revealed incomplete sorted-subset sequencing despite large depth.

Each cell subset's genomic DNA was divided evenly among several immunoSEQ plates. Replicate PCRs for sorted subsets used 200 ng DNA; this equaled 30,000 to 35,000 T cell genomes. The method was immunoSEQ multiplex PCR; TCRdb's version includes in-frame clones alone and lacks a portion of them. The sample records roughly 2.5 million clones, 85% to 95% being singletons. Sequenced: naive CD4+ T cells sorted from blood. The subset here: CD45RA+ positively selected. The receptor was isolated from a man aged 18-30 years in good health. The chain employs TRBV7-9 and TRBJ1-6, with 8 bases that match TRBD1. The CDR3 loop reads CASNLTPGGFSYNSPLHF. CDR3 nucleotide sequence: TGTGCCAGCAACTTGACACCAGGGGGCTTCTCCTATAATTCACCCCTCCACTTT.